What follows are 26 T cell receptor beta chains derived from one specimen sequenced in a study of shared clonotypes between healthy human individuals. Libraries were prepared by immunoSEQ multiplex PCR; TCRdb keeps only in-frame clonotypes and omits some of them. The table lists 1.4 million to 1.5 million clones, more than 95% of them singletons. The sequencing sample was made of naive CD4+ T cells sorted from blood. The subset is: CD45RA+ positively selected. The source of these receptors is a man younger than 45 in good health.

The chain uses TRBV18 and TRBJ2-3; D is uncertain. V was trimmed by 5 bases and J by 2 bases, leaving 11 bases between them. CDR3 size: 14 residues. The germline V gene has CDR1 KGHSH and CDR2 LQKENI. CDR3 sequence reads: CASSNPGATDTQYF. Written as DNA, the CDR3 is TGTGCCAGCTCAAATCCGGGTGCCACAGATACGCAGTATTTT.

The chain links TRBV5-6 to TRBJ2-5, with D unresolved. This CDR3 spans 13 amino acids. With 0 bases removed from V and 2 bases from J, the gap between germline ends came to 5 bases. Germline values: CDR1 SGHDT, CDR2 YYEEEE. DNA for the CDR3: TGTGCCAGCAGCTTGGACGGTCAAGAGACCCAGTACTTC. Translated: CASSLDGQETQYF.

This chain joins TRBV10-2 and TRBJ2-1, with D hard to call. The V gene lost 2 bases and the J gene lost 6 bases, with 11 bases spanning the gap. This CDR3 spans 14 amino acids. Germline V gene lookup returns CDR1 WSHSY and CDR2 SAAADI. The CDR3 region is CASSEGYPPNEQFF. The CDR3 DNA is TGCGCCAGCAGTGAGGGCTACCCGCCCAATGAGCAGTTCTTC.

The CDR3 is CASSLGGPRDYGYTF. The CDR3 DNA follows: TGTGCCAGCAGTTTGGGGGGCCCCCGGGACTATGGCTACACCTTC. The rearrangement joins TRBV28 to TRBJ1-2; tentatively, D is TRBD1 (6 bases). The CDR3 has 15 residues. Germline CDR1 MDHEN, CDR2 SYDVKM. Deletions cut 3 bases from V and 3 bases from J, with 14 bases between.

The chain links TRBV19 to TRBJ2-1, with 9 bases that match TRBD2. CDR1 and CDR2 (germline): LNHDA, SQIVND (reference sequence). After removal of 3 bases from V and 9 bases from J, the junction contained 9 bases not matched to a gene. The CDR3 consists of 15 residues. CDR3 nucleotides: TGTGCCAGTAGTATTAACTGGCGGGAGGGCACTGAGCAGTTCTTC. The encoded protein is CASSINWREGTEQFF. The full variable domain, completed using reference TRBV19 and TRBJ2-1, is DGGITQSPKYLFRKEGQNVTLSCEQNLNHDAMYWYRQDPGQGLRLIYYSQIVNDFQKGDIAEGYSVSREKKESFPLTVTSAQKNPTAFYLCASSINWREGTEQFFGPGTRLTVL.

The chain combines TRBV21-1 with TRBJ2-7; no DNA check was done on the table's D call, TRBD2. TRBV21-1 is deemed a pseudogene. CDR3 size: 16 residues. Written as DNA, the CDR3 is TGTGCCAGCAGCAAATCAAGGGGGACTATCCTTTACGAGCAGTACTTC. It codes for CASSKSRGTILYEQYF.

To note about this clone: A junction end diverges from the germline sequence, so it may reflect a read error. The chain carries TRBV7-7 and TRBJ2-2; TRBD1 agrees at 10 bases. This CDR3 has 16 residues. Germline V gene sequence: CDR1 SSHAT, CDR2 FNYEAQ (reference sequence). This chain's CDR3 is CASSLGTGVNTGELFF. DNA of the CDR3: TGTGCTAGCAGCTTAGGGACAGGGGTGAACACCGGGGAGCTGTTTTTT.

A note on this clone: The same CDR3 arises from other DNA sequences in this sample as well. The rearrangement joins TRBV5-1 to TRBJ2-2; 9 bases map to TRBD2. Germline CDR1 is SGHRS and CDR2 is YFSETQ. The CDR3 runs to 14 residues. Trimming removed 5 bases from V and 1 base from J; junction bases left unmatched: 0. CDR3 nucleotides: TGCGCCAGCAGAGCGGGAGGGAACACCGGGGAGCTGTTTTTT. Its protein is CASRAGGNTGELFF.

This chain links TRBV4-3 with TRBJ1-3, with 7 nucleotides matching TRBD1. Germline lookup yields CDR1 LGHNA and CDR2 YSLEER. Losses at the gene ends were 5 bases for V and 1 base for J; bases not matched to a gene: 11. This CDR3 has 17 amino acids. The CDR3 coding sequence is TGCGCCAGCAGCTTGTCCGGGACAGACACTTCTGGAAACACCATATATTTT. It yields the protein CASSLSGTDTSGNTIYF.

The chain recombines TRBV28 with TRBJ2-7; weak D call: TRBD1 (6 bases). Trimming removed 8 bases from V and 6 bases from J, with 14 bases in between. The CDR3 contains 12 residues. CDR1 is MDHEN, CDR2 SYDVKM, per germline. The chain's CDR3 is CASRGDTTEQYF. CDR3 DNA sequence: TGTGCCAGCCGAGGGGACACCACCGAGCAGTACTTC.

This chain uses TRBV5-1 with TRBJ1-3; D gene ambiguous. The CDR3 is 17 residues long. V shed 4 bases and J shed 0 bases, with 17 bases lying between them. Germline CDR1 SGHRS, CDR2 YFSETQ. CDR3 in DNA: TGCGCCAGCAGCCCATGGACGGATTTTCTCTCTGGAAACACCATATATTTT. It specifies CASSPWTDFLSGNTIYF. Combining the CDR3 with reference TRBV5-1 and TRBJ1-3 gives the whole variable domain KAGVTQTPRYLIKTRGQQVTLSCSPISGHRSVSWYQQTPGQGLQFLFEYFSETQRNKGNFPGRFSGRQFSNSRSEMNVSTLELGDSALYLCASSPWTDFLSGNTIYFGEGSWLTVV.

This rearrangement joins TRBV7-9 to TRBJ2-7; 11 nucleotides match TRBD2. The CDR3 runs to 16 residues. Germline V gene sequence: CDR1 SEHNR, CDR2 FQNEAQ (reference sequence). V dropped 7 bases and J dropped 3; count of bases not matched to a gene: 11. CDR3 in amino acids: CASTGGSLAGGYEQYF. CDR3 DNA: TGTGCCAGCACCGGGGGTTCGCTAGCGGGAGGCTACGAGCAGTACTTC.

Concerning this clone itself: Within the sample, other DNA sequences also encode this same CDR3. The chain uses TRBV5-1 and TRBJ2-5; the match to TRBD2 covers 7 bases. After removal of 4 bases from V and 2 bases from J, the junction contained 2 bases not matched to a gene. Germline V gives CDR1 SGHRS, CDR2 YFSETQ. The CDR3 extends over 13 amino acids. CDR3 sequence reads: CASSRGLQETQYF. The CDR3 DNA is TGCGCCAGCAGCCGGGGACTACAAGAGACCCAGTACTTC.

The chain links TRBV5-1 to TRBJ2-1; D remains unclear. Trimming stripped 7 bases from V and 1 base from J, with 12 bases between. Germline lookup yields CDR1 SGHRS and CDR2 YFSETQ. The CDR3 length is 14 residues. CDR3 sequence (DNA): TGCGCCAGCGGTGACGACGGGTCCTACAATGAGCAGTTCTTC. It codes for CASGDDGSYNEQFF.

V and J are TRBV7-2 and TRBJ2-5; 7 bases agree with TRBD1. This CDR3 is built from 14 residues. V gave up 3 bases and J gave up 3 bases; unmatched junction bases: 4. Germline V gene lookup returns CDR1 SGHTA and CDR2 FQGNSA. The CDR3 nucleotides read TGTGCCAGCAGCTTCAACAGGGGAGAAGAGACCCAGTACTTC. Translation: CASSFNRGEETQYF.

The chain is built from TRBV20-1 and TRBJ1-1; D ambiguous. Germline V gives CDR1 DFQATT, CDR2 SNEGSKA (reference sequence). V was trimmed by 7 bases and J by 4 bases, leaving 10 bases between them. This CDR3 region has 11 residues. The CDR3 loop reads CSVRAPTEAFF. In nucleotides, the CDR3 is TGCAGTGTTCGGGCGCCCACTGAAGCTTTCTTT.

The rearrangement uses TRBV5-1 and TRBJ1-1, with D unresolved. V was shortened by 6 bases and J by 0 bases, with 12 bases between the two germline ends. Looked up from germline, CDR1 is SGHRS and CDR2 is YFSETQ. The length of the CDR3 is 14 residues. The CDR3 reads CASTWRDLNTEAFF. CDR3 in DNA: TGCGCCAGCACGTGGAGGGATTTGAACACTGAAGCTTTCTTT.

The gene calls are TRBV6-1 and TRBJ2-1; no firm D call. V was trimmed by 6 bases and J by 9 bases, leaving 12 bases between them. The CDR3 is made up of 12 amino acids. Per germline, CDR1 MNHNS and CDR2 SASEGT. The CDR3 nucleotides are TGTGCCAGCAGGGAACCGGGCGGTGAGCAGTTCTTC. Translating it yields CASREPGGEQFF.

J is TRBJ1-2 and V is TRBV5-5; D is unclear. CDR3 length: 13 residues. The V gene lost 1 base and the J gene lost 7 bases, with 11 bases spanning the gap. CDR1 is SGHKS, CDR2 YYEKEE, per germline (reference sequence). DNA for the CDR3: TGTGCCAGCAGCTTGTTGTCAGACGTTGGCTACACCTTC. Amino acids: CASSLLSDVGYTF.

In DNA form, the CDR3 reads TGTGCCAGCTCACCGGGGAATCGGCCGTATAGCAATCAGCCCCAGCATTTT. Its protein is CASSPGNRPYSNQPQHF. The chain uses TRBV18 and TRBJ1-5; D gene ambiguous. This CDR3 region has 17 residues. The V end lost 3 bases, the J end lost 0 bases, and 15 bases lay between the germline ends. The germline V gene encodes CDR1 KGHSH and CDR2 LQKENI.

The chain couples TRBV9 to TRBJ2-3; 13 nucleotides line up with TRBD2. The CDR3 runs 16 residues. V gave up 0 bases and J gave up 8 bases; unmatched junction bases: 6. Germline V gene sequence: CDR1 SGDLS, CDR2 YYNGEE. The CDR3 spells CASSVGGLAGYGTQYF. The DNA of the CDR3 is TGTGCCAGCAGCGTAGGGGGACTAGCGGGATATGGTACGCAGTATTTT.

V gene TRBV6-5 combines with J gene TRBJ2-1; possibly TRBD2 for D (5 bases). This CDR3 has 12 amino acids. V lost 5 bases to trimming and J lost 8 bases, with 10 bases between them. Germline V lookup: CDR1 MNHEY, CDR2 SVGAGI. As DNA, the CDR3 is TGTGCCAGCAGTCACGAGGGCTATGAGCAGTTCTTC. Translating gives CASSHEGYEQFF.

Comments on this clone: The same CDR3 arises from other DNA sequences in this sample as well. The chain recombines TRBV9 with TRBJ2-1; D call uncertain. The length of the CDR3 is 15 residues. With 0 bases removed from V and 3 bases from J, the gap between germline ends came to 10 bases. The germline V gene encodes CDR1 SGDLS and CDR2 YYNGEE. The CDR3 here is CASSVGAELYNEQFF. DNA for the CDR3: TGTGCCAGCAGCGTAGGGGCTGAACTCTACAATGAGCAGTTCTTC.

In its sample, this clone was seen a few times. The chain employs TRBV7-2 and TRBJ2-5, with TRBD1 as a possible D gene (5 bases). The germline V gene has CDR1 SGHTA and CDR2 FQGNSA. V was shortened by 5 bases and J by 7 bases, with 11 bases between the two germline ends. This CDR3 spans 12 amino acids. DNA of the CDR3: TGTGCCAGCAGCCCAGAGACAGTGACCCAGTACTTC. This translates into CASSPETVTQYF.

The CDR3 nucleotides are TGCGCCAGCAGCTTGGAACTAGCTATTGGGCATACGGGAGAGACCCAGTACTTC. It is translated as CASSLELAIGHTGETQYF. This chain joins TRBV5-1 and TRBJ2-5, with D possibly matching TRBD2 (6 bases). Germline V CDR1 and CDR2: SGHRS, YFSETQ. This CDR3 region has 18 residues. V lost 0 bases, J lost 4 bases, and 22 bases lay in between.

DNA for the CDR3: TGTGCCAGCTCACCACTGGCGCTTAGCGCGAACACCGGGGAGCTGTTTTTT. Its protein product is CASSPLALSANTGELFF. The V and J genes are TRBV18 and TRBJ2-2; D is perhaps TRBD2 (5 bases). The germline V gene has CDR1 KGHSH and CDR2 LQKENI. The CDR3 covers 17 residues. V lost 1 base and J 0 bases, leaving 12 bases between the germline ends.